The entry below gives a single T cell receptor beta chain sequence along with its context. The sample comes from a study of immune cell composition in non-small cell lung cancer. Study information: Histologic subtype was mainly adenocarcinoma or squamous cell carcinoma.

The CDR3 is 15 amino acids. The germline V gene encodes CDR1 MNHEY and CDR2 SMNVEV (reference sequence). V lost 2 bases and J lost 2; bases outside the gene matches: 4. The normal lung sample lay at least 3 cm, and maximally far, from the tumour. DNA was extracted from unsorted cell suspensions stored frozen. TCRdb's table, derived via immunoSEQ multiplex PCR, lists solely in-frame clones and lacks some. The sample includes thousands of clones, roughly 84% of them seen just once. Source material: non-adjacent lung tissue. The receptor comes from a human donor with non-small cell lung cancer. V and J are TRBV27 and TRBJ2-7; TRBD1 agrees at 9 bases. CDR3 residues: CASSLKGQGAYEQYF. In DNA form, the CDR3 reads TGTGCCAGCAGTTTAAAGGGACAGGGTGCCTACGAGCAGTACTTC.